These 2 T cell receptor beta chains originate from one sample sequenced in a study of technical replicates of blood from a handful of donors. Clones were sequenced by immunoSEQ multiplex PCR, and TCRdb holds only the in-frame ones, with some missing. The table shows 74,000 or so clones, with 80% to 95% occurring only once. Sequencing input: T cells isolated from PBMCs. The receptors derive from a human donor in good health.

V and J are TRBV10-2 and TRBJ1-1, with D maybe TRBD1 (5 bases). CDR3 length: 12 amino acids. Trimming pared 7 bases from V and 1 base from J, leaving 7 bases between. CDR1 is WSHSY and CDR2 is SAAADI in the germline V gene. The CDR3: CASKGENTEAFF. In DNA form, the CDR3 reads TGCGCCAGCAAAGGGGAGAACACTGAAGCTTTCTTT.

The chain uses TRBV7-2 and TRBJ1-2, with D possibly TRBD1 on 5 matching bases. This CDR3 has 14 amino acids. Germline V gene lookup returns CDR1 SGHTA and CDR2 FQGNSA. Deletions cut 4 bases from V and 0 bases from J, with 9 bases between. The CDR3 spells CASSSQVANYGYTF. Here the CDR3 DNA reads TGTGCCAGCAGCTCACAGGTAGCTAACTATGGCTACACCTTC.